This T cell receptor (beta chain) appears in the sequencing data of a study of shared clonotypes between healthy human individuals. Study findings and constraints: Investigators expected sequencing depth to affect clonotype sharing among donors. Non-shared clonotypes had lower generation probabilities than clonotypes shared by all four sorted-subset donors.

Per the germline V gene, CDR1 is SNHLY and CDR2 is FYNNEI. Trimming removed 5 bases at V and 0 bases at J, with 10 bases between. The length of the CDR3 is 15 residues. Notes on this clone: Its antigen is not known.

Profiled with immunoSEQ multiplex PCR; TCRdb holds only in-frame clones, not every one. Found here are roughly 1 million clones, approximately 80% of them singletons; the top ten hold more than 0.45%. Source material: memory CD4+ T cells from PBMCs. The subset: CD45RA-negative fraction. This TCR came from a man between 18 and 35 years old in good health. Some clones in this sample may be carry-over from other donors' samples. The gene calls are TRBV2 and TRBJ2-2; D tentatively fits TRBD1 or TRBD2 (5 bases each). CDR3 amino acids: CASSRDGTNTGELFF. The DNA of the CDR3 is TGTGCCAGCAGTAGGGACGGTACGAACACCGGGGAGCTGTTTTTT. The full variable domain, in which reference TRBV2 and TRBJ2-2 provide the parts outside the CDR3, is EPEVTQTPSHQVTQMGQEVILRCVPISNHLYFYWYRQILGQKVEFLVSFYNNEISEKSEIFDDQFSVERPDGSNFTLKIRSTKLEDSAMYFCASSRDGTNTGELFFGEGSRLTVL.